Detailed here is one T cell receptor (beta chain). Ten or more counts support this clonotype. Its antigen has not been determined. No per-base quality is available; no much larger clone lies one base away. The library was generated by RT-PCR. Reads for this sample came from an Illumina MiSeq. In TCRdb, the public reads were trimmed at Q25 with fastp and aligned with MiXCR, with productive beta chains retained. Rows are combined by CDR3 protein, so each entry shows the most common genes and DNA. This sample gives around 700,000 distinct CDR3 sequences in total; 12% to 15% of them show up just once. The ten top clones hold roughly 4% of the sample. The sample comes from a study (dated by TCRdb to 2016 to 2018). This TCR was sampled from a female donor in good health, serving as a healthy control. The sequencing input was memory CD4+ T cells from blood.

The CDR3 protein is CAISDGTWEPQHF. In nucleotides, the sequence is TGTGCCATCAGTGATGGCACGTGGGAGCCCCAGCATTTT. The sequence joins TRBV10-3 to TRBJ1-5; the D gene assignment is ambiguous. Including cysteine and phenylalanine, the CDR3 has 13 amino acids. CDR3 DNA only is kept here, 39 bases in frame from base 1. CDR1 and CDR2, looked up from the germline V gene, are ENHRY and SYGVKD. V and J are truncated by 3 bases and 8 bases respectively, leaving an intervening sequence of 11 bases.